This T cell receptor (beta chain) is from a study of blood T cell repertoires in COVID-19. TCRdb's table, derived via immunoSEQ multiplex PCR, lists solely in-frame clones and lacks some. The sample comprises 200,000 to 300,000 clones, roughly 89% of which are singletons, and about 4% rests with the top ten. This CDR3 contains 15 residues. Germline CDR1 is MDHEN and CDR2 is SYDVKM. After removal of 8 bases from V and 4 bases from J, the junction contained 13 bases not matched to a gene. V gene TRBV28 combines with J gene TRBJ1-2, with 7 bases matching TRBD1. The source material was PBMCs or T cells enriched from blood (not recorded which). The sequence was collected from a woman aged 25 to 39 who had recovered from COVID-19. DNA of the CDR3: TGTGCCAGCGTACAGTTAGGGACAGTTCTCTATGGCTACACCTTC. This codes for CASVQLGTVLYGYTF.